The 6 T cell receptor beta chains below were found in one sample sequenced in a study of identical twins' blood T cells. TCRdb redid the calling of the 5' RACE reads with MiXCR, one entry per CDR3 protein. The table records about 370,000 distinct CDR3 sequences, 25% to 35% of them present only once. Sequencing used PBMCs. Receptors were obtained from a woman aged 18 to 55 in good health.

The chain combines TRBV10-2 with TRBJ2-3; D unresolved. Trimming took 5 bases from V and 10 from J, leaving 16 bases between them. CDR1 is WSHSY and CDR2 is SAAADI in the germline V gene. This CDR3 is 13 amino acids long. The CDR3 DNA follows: TGCGCCAGCAGTACTGCCCCTCTCCGGCCGCAGTATTTT. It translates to CASSTAPLRPQYF.

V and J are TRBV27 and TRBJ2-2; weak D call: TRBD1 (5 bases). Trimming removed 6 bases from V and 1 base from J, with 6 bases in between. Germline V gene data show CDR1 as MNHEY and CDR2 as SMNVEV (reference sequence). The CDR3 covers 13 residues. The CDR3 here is CASRTVNTGELFF. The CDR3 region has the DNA TGTGCCAGCAGGACAGTGAACACCGGGGAGCTGTTTTTT.

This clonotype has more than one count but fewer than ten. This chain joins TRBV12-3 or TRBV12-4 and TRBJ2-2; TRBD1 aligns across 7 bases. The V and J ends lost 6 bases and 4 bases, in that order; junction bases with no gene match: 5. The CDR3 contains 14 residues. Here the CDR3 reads CASSLTGLTGELFF. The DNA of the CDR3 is TGTGCCAGCAGCTTGACAGGGCTCACCGGGGAGCTGTTTTTT.

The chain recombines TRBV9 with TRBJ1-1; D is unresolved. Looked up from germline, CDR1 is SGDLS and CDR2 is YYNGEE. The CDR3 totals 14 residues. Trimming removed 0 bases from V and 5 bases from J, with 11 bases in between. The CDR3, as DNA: TGTGCCAGCAGCGTAGGAACCCTGGGGACTGAAGCTTTCTTT. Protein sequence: CASSVGTLGTEAFF.

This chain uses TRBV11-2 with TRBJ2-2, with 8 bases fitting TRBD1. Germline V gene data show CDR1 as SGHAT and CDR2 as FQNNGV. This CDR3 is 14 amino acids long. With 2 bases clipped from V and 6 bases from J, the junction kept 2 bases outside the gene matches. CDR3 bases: TGTGCCAGCAGCTTAACACAGGGGGCCGGGGAGCTGTTTTTT. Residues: CASSLTQGAGELFF.

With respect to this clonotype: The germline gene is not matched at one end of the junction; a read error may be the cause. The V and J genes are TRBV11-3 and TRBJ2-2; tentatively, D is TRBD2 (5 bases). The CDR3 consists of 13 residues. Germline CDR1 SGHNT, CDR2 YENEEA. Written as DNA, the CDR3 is TGTGCCAGCAGCTTTACGCGGACCGGGGATCTGTTTTTT. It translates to CASSFTRTGDLFF. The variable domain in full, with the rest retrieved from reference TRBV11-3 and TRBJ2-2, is EAGVVQSPRYKIIEKKQPVAFWCNPISGHNTLYWYLQNLGQGPELLIRYENEEAVDDSQLPKDRFSAERLKGVDSTLKIQPAELGDSAVYLCASSFTRTGDLFFGEGSRLTVL.